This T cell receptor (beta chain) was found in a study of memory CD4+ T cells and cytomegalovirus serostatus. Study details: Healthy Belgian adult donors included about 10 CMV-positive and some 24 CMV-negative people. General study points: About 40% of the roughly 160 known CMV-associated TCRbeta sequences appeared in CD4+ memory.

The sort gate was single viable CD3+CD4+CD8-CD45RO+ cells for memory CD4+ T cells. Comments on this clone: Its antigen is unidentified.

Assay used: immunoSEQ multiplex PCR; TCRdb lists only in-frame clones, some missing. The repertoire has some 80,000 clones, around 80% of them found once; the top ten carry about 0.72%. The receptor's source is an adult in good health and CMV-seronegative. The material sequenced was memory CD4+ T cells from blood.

The CDR3, as DNA: TGTGCCTGGGAAACCGGGGGGTTTGGACAGCCCCAGCATTTT. It is translated as CAWETGGFGQPQHF. The chain uses TRBV30 and TRBJ1-5; D may be TRBD1 (5 bases). V lost 5 bases to trimming and J lost 7 bases, with 18 bases between them. This CDR3 comprises 14 residues. Germline V lookup: CDR1 GTSNPN, CDR2 SVGIG (reference sequence).